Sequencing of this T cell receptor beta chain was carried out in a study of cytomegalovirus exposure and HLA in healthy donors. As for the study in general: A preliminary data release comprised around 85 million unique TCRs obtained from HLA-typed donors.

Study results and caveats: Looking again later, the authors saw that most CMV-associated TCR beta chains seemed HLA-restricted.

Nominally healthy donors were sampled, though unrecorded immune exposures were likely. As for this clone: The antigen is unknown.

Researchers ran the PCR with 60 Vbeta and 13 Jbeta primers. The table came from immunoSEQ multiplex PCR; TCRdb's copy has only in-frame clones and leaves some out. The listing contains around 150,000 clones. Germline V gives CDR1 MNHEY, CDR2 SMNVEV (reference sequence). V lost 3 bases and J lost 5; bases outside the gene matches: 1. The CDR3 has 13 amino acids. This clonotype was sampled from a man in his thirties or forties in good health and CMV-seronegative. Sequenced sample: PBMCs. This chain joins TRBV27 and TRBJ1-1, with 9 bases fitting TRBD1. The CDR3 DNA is TGTGCCAGCAGTTTCGACAGGGGGACTGAAGCTTTCTTT. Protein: CASSFDRGTEAFF.